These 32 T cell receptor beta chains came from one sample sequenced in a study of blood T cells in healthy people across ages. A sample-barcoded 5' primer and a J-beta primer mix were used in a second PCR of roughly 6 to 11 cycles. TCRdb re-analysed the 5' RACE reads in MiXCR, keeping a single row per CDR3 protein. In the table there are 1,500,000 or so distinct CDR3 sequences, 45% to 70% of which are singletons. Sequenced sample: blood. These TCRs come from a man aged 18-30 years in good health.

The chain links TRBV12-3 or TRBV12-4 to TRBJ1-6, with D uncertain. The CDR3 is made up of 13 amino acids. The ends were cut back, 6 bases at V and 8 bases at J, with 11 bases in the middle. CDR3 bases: TGTGCCAGCAGCACTATGACCTATTCACCCCTCCACTTT. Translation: CASSTMTYSPLHF.

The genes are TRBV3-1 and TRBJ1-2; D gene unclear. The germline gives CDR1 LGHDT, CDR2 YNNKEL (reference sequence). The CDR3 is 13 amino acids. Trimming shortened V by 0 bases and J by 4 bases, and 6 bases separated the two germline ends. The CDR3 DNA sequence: TGTGCCAGCAGCCAAGAAAGGCCCTATGGCTACACCTTC. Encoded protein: CASSQERPYGYTF.

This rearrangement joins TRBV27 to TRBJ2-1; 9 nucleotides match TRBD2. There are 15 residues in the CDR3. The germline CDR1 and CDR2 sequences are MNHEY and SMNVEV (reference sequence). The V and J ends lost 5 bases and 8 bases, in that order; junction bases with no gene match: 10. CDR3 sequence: CASSTAGREGYEQFF. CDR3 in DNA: TGTGCCAGCAGTACCGCTGGGCGGGAGGGCTATGAGCAGTTCTTC.

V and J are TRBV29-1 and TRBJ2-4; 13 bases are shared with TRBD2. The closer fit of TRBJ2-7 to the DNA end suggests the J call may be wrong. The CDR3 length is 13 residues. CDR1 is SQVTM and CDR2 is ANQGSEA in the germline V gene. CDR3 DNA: TGCAGCGTGGGACTAGCGGGATTCTACGAGCAGTACTTC. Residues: CSVGLAGFYEQYF.

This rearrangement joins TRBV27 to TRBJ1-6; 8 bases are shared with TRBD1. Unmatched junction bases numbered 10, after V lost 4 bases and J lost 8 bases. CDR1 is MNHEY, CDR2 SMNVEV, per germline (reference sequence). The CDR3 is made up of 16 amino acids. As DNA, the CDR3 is TGTGCCAGCAGTTCTCACAGAGACAGGGGTGATTCACCCCTCCACTTT. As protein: CASSSHRDRGDSPLHF.

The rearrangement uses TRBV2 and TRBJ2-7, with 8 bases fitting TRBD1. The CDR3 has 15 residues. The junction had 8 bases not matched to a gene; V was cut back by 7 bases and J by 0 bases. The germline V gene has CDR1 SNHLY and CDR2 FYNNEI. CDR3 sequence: CASKLGGQGSYEQYF. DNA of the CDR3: TGTGCCAGCAAATTGGGAGGACAGGGCTCCTACGAGCAGTACTTC.

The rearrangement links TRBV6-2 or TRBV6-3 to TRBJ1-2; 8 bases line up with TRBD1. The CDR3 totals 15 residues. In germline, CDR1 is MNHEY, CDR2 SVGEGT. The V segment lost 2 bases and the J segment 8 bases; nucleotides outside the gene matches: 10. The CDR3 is CASSYRDRLVQGYTF. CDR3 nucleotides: TGTGCCAGCAGTTACCGGGACAGGCTTGTGCAGGGCTACACCTTC.

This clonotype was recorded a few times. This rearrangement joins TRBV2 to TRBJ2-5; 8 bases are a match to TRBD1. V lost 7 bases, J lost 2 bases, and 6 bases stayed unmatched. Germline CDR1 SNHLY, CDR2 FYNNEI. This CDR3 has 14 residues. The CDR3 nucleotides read TGTGCCAGCAACGACAGGGGACCGCAAGAGACCCAGTACTTC. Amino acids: CASNDRGPQETQYF.

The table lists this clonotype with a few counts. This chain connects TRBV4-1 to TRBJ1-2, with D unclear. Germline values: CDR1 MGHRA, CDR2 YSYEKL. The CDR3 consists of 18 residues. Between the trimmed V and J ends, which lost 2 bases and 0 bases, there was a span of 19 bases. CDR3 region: CASSQYSWGGGSNYGYTF. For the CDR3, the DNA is TGCGCCAGCAGCCAATACTCCTGGGGAGGAGGCTCTAACTATGGCTACACCTTC.

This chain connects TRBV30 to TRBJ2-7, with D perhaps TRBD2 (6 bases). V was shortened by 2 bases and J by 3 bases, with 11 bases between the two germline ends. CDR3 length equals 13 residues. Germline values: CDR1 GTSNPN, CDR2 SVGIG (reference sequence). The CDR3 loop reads CAWSPSAGYEQYF. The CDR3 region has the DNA TGTGCCTGGAGTCCTAGCGCTGGCTACGAGCAGTACTTC.

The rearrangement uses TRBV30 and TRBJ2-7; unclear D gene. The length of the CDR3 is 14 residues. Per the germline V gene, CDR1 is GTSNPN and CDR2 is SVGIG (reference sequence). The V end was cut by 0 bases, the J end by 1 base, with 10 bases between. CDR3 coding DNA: TGTGCCTGGAGTGTTCGCCTCCAATCCTACGAGCAGTACTTC. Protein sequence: CAWSVRLQSYEQYF. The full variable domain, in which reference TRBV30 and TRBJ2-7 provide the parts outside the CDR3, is SQTIHQWPATLVQPVGSPLSLECTVEGTSNPNLYWYRQAAGRGLQLLFYSVGIGQISSEVPQNLSASRPQDRQFILSSKKLLLSDSGFYLCAWSVRLQSYEQYFGPGTRLTVT.

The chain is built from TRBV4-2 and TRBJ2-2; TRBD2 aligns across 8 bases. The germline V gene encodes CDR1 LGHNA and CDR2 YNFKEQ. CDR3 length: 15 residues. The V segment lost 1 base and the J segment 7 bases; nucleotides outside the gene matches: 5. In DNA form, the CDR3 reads TGTGCCAGCAGCCAAGGGACGCGGGGGGACGGGGAGCTGTTTTTT. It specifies CASSQGTRGDGELFF.

The CDR3 reads CASSGGGGGPFLPYNEQYF. CDR3 nucleotides: TGCGCCAGCAGCGGCGGCGGCGGGGGGCCGTTTTTGCCCTACAATGAGCAGTACTTC. The genes are TRBV5-1 and TRBJ2-7; the match to TRBD2 covers 8 bases. CDR3 size: 19 residues. Germline CDR1 reads SGHRS; CDR2 reads YFSETQ. Losses at the gene ends were 4 bases for V and 7 bases for J; bases not matched to a gene: 25.

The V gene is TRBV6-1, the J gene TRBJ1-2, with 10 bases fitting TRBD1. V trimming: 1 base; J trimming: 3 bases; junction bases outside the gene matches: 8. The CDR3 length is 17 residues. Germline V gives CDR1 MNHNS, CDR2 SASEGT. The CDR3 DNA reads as TGTGCCAGCAGTGAAGAGACCTGGGACAGGGGCGACTATGGCTACACCTTC. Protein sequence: CASSEETWDRGDYGYTF.

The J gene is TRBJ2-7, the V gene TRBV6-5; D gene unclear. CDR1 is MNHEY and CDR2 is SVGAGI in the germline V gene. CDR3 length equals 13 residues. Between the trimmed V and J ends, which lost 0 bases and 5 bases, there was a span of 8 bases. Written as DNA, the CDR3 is TGTGCCAGCAGTTACTCTTTTGGGGACGAGCAGTACTTC. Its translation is CASSYSFGDEQYF.

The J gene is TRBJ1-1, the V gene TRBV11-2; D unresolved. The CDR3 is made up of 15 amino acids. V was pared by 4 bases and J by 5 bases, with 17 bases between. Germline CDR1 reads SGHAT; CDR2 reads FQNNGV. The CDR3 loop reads CASSSETGEDTEAFF. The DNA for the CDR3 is TGTGCCAGCAGCTCCGAGACGGGTGAGGATACTGAAGCTTTCTTT.

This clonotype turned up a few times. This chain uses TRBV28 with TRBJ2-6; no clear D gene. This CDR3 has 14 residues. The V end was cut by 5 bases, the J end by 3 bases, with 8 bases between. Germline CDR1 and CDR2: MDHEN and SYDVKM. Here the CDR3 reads CASSIPYGANVLTF. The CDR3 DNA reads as TGTGCCAGCAGTATCCCCTATGGGGCCAACGTCCTGACTTTC.

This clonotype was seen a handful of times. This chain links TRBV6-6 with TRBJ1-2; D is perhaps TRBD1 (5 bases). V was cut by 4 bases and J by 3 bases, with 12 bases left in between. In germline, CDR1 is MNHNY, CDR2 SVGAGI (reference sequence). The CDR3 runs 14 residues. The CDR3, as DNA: TGTGCCAGCAGTTCCCTCGGGGGGGACTATGGCTACACCTTC. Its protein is CASSSLGGDYGYTF.

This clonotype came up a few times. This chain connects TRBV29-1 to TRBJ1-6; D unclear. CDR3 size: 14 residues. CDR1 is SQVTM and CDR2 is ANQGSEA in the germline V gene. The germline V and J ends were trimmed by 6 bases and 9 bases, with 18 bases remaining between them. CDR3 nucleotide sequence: TGCAGCGTGGGGAAGGCGGTGGAGAGTTCACCCCTCCACTTT. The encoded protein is CSVGKAVESSPLHF.

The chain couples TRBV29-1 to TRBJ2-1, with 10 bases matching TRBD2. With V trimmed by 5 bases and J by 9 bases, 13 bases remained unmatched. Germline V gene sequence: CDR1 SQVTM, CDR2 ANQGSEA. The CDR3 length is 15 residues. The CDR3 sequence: CSVPDERGGYGEQFF. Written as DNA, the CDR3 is TGCAGCGTTCCGGATGAGCGGGGGGGGTATGGTGAGCAGTTCTTC.

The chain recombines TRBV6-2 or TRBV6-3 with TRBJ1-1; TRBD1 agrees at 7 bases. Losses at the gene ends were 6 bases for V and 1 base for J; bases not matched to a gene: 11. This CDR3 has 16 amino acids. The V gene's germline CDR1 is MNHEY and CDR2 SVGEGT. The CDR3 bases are TGTGCCAGCAGACTCTTTACCGGGACAGCGAACACTGAAGCTTTCTTT. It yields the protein CASRLFTGTANTEAFF.

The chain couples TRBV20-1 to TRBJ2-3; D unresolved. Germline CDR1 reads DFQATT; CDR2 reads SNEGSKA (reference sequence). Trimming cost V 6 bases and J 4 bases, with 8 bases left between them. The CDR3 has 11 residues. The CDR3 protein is CSAIYADTQYF. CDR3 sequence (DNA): TGCAGTGCCATATACGCAGATACGCAGTATTTT.

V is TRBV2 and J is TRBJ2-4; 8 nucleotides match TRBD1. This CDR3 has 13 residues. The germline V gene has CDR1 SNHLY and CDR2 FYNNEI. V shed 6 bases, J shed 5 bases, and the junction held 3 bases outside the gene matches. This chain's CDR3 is CASRGQGENIQYF. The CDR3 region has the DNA TGTGCCAGCAGAGGACAGGGAGAAAACATTCAGTACTTC.

Written as DNA, the CDR3 is TGTGCCAGCAGTGCATCTAGCGGGAGTTACCAAGAGACCCAGTACTTC. This encodes CASSASSGSYQETQYF. The chain couples TRBV6-6 to TRBJ2-5; 10 bases fit TRBD2. This CDR3 is built from 16 residues. Losses at the gene ends were 5 bases for V and 0 bases for J; bases not matched to a gene: 6. Germline CDR1 reads MNHNY; CDR2 reads SVGAGI (reference sequence).

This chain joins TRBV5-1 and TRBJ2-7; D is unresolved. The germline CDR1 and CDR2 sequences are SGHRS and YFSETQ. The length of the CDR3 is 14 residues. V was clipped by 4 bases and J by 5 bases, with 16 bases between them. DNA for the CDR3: TGCGCCAGCAGCCTAAGACGGATCCCCCACGAGCAGTACTTC. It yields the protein CASSLRRIPHEQYF. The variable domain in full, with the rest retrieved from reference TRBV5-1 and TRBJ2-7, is KAGVTQTPRYLIKTRGQQVTLSCSPISGHRSVSWYQQTPGQGLQFLFEYFSETQRNKGNFPGRFSGRQFSNSRSEMNVSTLELGDSALYLCASSLRRIPHEQYFGPGTRLTVT.

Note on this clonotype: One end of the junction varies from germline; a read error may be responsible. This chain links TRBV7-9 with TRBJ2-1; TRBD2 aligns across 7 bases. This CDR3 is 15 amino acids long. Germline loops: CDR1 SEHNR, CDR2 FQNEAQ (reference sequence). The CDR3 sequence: CASSLGTKLYNEQFF. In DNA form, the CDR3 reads TGCGCCAGCAGCTTAGGGACTAAGCTCTACAATGAGCAGTTCTTC.

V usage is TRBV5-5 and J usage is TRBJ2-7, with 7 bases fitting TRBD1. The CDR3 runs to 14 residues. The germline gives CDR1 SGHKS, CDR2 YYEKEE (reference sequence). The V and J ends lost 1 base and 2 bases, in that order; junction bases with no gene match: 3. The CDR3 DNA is TGTGCCAGCAGCTTGTGGGACAGACCCTACGAGCAGTACTTC. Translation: CASSLWDRPYEQYF.

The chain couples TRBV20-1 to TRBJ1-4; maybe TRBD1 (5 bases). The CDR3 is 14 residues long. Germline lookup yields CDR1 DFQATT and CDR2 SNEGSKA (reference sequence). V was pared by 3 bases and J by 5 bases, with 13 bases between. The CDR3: CSASLPGINEKLFF. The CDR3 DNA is TGCAGTGCTAGCCTACCAGGGATCAATGAAAAACTGTTTTTT.

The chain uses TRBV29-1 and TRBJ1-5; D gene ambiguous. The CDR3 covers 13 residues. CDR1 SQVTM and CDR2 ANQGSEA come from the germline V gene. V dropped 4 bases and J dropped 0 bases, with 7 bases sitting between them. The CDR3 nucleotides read TGCAGCGTTGCGGGAAATAGCAATCAGCCCCAGCATTTT. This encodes CSVAGNSNQPQHF.

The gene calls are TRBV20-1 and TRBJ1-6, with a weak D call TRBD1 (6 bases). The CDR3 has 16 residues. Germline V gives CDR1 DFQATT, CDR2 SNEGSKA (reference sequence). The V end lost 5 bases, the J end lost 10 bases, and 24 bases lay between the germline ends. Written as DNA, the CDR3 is TGCAGTGCTCCCGAGATCAGAGGGCTCAGGGGCTCACCCCTCCACTTT. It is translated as CSAPEIRGLRGSPLHF.

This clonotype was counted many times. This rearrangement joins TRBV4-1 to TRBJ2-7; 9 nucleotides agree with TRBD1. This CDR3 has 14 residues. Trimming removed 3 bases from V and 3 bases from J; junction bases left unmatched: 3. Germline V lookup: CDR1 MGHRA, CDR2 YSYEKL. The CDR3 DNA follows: TGCGCCAGCAGCCAGGGACAGGGATTCTACGAGCAGTACTTC. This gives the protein CASSQGQGFYEQYF.

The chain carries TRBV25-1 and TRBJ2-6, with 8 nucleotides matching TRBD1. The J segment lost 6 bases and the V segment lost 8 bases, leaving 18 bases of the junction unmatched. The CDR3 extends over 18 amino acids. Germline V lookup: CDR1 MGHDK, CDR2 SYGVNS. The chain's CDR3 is CASSSETGVGEEANVLTF. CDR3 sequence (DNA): TGTGCCAGCTCCTCCGAGACAGGGGTAGGGGAGGAGGCCAACGTCCTGACTTTC.